This is a list of T cell receptor beta chains from one sample in a study of human T cells and chemical hapten exposure. TCRdb reprocessed the RACE reads via MiXCR and lists one record per CDR3 protein. The sample records roughly 200,000 distinct CDR3 sequences, under 30% being singletons. Material: whole blood, obtained in connection with sensitization to the hapten diphenylcyclopropenone (DPC). The receptors derive from a woman aged 40 to 50 with alopecia areata. Some clones in this sample may be carry-over from other donors' samples. The CDR3 runs from the conserved cysteine through the conserved F or W. A D gene is named only where the DNA matches it firmly. Some rows mark clone size as missing; the rest say once, few, many or name a class of expanded clone.

>TRBV9|few|TRBJ2-7|NA
CASSVGTEREQYF
TGTGCCAGCAGCGTAGGGACTGAGCGCGAGCAGTACTTC
>TRBV6-5|NA|TRBJ2-1|TRBD2
CATTRWASGRLSSYNEQFF
TGTGCCACCACCCGGTGGGCTAGCGGGAGACTCAGCTCCTACAATGAGCAGTTCTTC
>TRBV20-1|few|TRBJ1-5|NA
CSAPDGHNQPQHF
TGCAGTGCCCCTGACGGTCACAATCAGCCCCAGCATTTT
>TRBV20-1|NA|TRBJ2-7|NA
CSPAPPPGRYEQYF
TGCAGTCCTGCCCCGCCCCCAGGGCGCTACGAGCAGTACTTC
>TRBV20-1|NA|TRBJ1-5|TRBD1
CSALLGTGTYNQPQHF
TGCAGTGCTCTTCTCGGGACAGGGACCTACAATCAGCCCCAGCATTTT
>TRBV6-6|NA|TRBJ2-5|NA
CASSPGRGQYF
TGTGCCAGCAGCCCTGGACGGGGACAGTACTTC
>TRBV29-1|NA|TRBJ2-3|NA
CSVGTSRVGTDTQYF
TGCAGCGTTGGGACATCGAGAGTCGGGACAGATACGCAGTATTTT
>TRBV29-1|many|TRBJ2-1|TRBD1
CSVGRDREQFF
TGCAGCGTTGGCCGGGACAGAGAGCAGTTCTTC
>TRBV12-3/TRBV12-4|few|TRBJ1-4|NA
CASRLGLTNEKLFF
TGTGCCAGCAGACTGGGACTGACTAATGAAAAACTGTTTTTT
>TRBV12-3/TRBV12-4|NA|TRBJ2-2|NA
CASSWLRENGELFF
TGTGCCAGCAGTTGGTTACGGGAGAACGGGGAGCTGTTTTTT
>TRBV4-3|few|TRBJ1-1|NA
CASSQVPGVRTEAFF
TGCGCCAGCAGCCAAGTTCCGGGGGTTCGGACTGAAGCTTTCTTT
>TRBV30|NA|TRBJ1-1|NA
CAWSVLGPTEAFF
TGTGCCTGGAGTGTACTGGGTCCGACAGAAGCTTTCTTT
>TRBV6-2/TRBV6-3|NA|TRBJ1-1|NA
CASSYSPGTANTEAFF
TGTGCCAGCAGTTACTCACCCGGGACTGCGAACACTGAAGCTTTCTTT
>TRBV7-9|NA|TRBJ2-2|NA
CASSPILGTATGELFF
TGTGCCAGCAGCCCCATCCTAGGGACGGCTACCGGGGAGCTGTTTTTT
>TRBV18|few|TRBJ1-1|NA
CASSPRGVNTEAFF
TGTGCCAGCTCACCAAGAGGAGTAAACACTGAAGCTTTCTTT
>TRBV28|many|TRBJ2-5|TRBD1
CASSPIGQGTLGVETQYF
TGTGCCAGCAGCCCAATTGGACAGGGGACCCTCGGGGTAGAGACCCAGTACTTC
>TRBV3-1|few|TRBJ2-7|NA
CASSQAERSSYEQYF
TGTGCCAGCAGCCAAGCAGAGCGGAGCTCCTACGAGCAGTACTTC
>TRBV5-4|few|TRBJ2-7|NA
CASSRGEGGLTAQYF
TGTGCCAGCAGCCGGGGGGAGGGGGGCCTCACCGCGCAGTACTTC
>TRBV6-1|NA|TRBJ2-7|TRBD2
CASSEALRSSGMYEQYF
TGTGCCAGCAGTGAAGCGCTTCGGTCTAGCGGGATGTACGAGCAGTACTTC
>TRBV7-3|once|TRBJ1-3|NA
CASSLTGGDNSGNTIYF
TGTGCCAGCAGCTTAACGGGAGGGGATAACTCTGGAAACACCATATATTTT
>TRBV28|NA|TRBJ2-5|NA
CASSLTGDRETQYF
TGTGCCAGCAGTTTAACGGGGGATCGAGAGACCCAGTACTTC
>TRBV7-2|NA|TRBJ2-7|NA
CASSLDINEQYF
TGTGCCAGCAGCTTGGACATCAACGAGCAGTACTTC
>TRBV18|NA|TRBJ2-7|NA
CASSLNFYEQYF
TGTGCCAGCTCCCTCAACTTCTACGAGCAGTACTTC
>TRBV7-2|NA|TRBJ2-4|NA
CASSLISSLQYF
TGTGCCAGCAGCTTAATTTCGAGCTTACAGTACTTC
>TRBV6-5|many|TRBJ2-3|NA
CASSYTGQTDTQYF
TGTGCCAGCAGTTACACCGGACAGACAGATACGCAGTATTTT
>TRBV4-3|NA|TRBJ1-4|TRBD1
CASSQVATGGSEKLFF
TGCGCCAGCAGCCAAGTGGCTACAGGGGGTAGTGAAAAACTGTTTTTT
>TRBV4-2|NA|TRBJ2-1|NA
CASSQALYGRNNEQFF
TGTGCCAGCAGCCAAGCGCTTTATGGGAGAAACAATGAGCAGTTCTTC
>TRBV10-3|few|TRBJ2-3|TRBD1
CAISGARTGVTDTQYF
TGTGCCATCAGTGGGGCGAGGACAGGGGTAACAGATACGCAGTATTTT
>TRBV6-5|NA|TRBJ1-1|NA
CASSVSGAVGGMNTEAFF
TGTGCCAGCTCCGTATCTGGGGCGGTTGGGGGGATGAACACTGAAGCTTTCTTT
>TRBV9|few|TRBJ2-1|NA
CASSVAGVSFDEQFF
TGTGCCAGCAGCGTAGCGGGAGTGTCTTTCGATGAGCAGTTCTTC
>TRBV29-1|many|TRBJ1-4|NA
CSVEGGTNEKLFF
TGCAGCGTTGAAGGGGGAACTAATGAAAAACTGTTTTTT
>TRBV7-9|many|TRBJ2-2|NA
CASSPENTGELFF
TGTGCCAGCAGTCCCGAGAACACCGGGGAGCTGTTTTTT
>TRBV28|many|TRBJ1-3|NA
CASSTSGDTIYF
TGTGCCAGCAGTACGAGCGGGGACACCATATATTTT
>TRBV29-1|NA|TRBJ1-3|TRBD1
CSVDWTGESGNTIYF
TGCAGCGTTGATTGGACAGGGGAATCTGGAAACACCATATATTTT
>TRBV28|many|TRBJ2-7|NA
CASSLWAGGTSF
NA
>TRBV7-6|NA|TRBJ2-1|NA
CASSLDTSWAYNEQFF
TGTGCCAGCAGCTTAGACACTAGCTGGGCCTACAATGAGCAGTTCTTC
>TRBV28|NA|TRBJ2-7|NA
CAIVHEQYF
TGTGCCATCGTCCACGAGCAGTACTTC